This T cell receptor (beta chain) emerged from a study of vaccination effects on CD4 cells after COVID-19. In the study overall: The participants, recipients of two vaccine doses, got either BNT162b2 or mRNA-1273.

The method was immunoSEQ multiplex PCR; TCRdb's version includes in-frame clones alone and lacks a portion of them. Altogether roughly 19,000 clones are present, 65% to 85% being singletons, with the ten largest covering 7.5% to 9.5%. Expansion of antigen-specific CD4+ T cells with viral peptide pools was carried out by the ViraFEST assay before sequencing. A 10-day culture period preceded the isolation of CD4+ T cells. Vaccinated recipients, who were negative for nucleocapsid antibodies, had no history of SARS-CoV-2 infection. Half-medium exchanges with IL-2 medium took place on days 3 and 7. Of note for this clone: The antigen is not known.

CDR1 is ENHRY and CDR2 is SYGVKD in the germline V gene. There are 17 residues in the CDR3. V shed 4 bases and J 1 base; nucleotides not matched to a gene: 6. The source is a human donor who received a COVID-19 vaccine. The rearrangement joins TRBV10-3 to TRBJ2-2, with 10 positions matching TRBD2. The sequences come from CD4+ T cells from PBMCs cultured with HCoV-NL63 spike peptides, collected before COVID-19 vaccination. CDR3 in amino acids: CAISARGLAENTGELFF. In nucleotides, the CDR3 is TGTGCCATCAGTGCTCGAGGACTAGCGGAGAACACCGGGGAGCTGTTTTTT.